This passage covers 20 T cell receptor beta chains from one sample sequenced in a study of blood T cell repertoires in COVID-19. TCRdb's copy holds only in-frame clones and misses some; the assay was immunoSEQ multiplex PCR. The sample holds 150,000 to 200,000 clones, around 82% seen once. The material sequenced was peripheral blood. The receptors originated from an elderly woman with acute or convalescent COVID-19.

This clone showed up just once. The V and J genes are TRBV5-1 and TRBJ1-1; the D is unclear. The CDR3 covers 14 residues. Germline loops: CDR1 SGHRS, CDR2 YFSETQ. V was clipped by 0 bases and J by 6 bases, with 12 bases between them. CDR3 amino acids: CASSLEVAGAEAFF. The CDR3, as DNA: TGCGCCAGCAGCTTGGAAGTTGCGGGCGCTGAAGCTTTCTTT. Full variable domain (remainder filled in from reference TRBV5-1 and TRBJ1-1): KAGVTQTPRYLIKTRGQQVTLSCSPISGHRSVSWYQQTPGQGLQFLFEYFSETQRNKGNFPGRFSGRQFSNSRSEMNVSTLELGDSALYLCASSLEVAGAEAFFGQGTRLTVV.

The chain has TRBV2 and TRBJ2-5; D gene uncertain. This CDR3 contains 14 residues. Germline CDR1 SNHLY, CDR2 FYNNEI. Trimming removed 1 base at V and 5 bases at J, with 11 bases between. CDR3 sequence: CASSEGLVGETQYF. The CDR3 DNA is TGTGCCAGCAGTGAAGGTCTAGTTGGGGAGACCCAGTACTTC.

J is TRBJ1-5 and V is TRBV29-1; 8 positions agree with TRBD1. V dropped 6 bases and J dropped 7; count of bases not matched to a gene: 8. Germline CDR1 and CDR2: SQVTM and ANQGSEA. The CDR3 is 13 amino acids. CDR3 nucleotides: TGCAGCGTCTCAACAGGGGGGGGGCAGCCCCAGCATTTT. This codes for CSVSTGGGQPQHF.

This chain uses TRBV7-8 with TRBJ1-1, with TRBD1 as a possible D gene (6 bases). The CDR3 is made up of 14 amino acids. Looked up from germline, CDR1 is SGHVS and CDR2 is FQNEAQ. V lost 5 bases to trimming and J lost 4 bases, with 14 bases between them. CDR3 sequence: CASSNPGHITEAFF. CDR3 sequence (DNA): TGTGCCAGCAGCAATCCGGGACACATCACTGAAGCTTTCTTT.

This clone was counted between two and nine times. The chain couples TRBV10-3 to TRBJ1-1; D may be TRBD1 (6 bases). Per germline, CDR1 ENHRY and CDR2 SYGVKD. V shed 0 bases and J shed 6 bases, with 20 bases lying between them. The CDR3 loop spans 17 amino acids. The CDR3 bases are TGTGCCATCAGTGAGTCGGGGGCGCCGGGCGGCCTTTCTGAAGCTTTCTTT. Amino acid sequence: CAISESGAPGGLSEAFF.

The V and J genes are TRBV4-3 and TRBJ2-3; 9 nucleotides match TRBD2. The V gene end was trimmed by 0 bases and the J gene end by 2 bases; junction bases not matched to a gene: 15. The CDR3 spans 20 residues. Germline V gene lookup returns CDR1 LGHNA and CDR2 YSLEER. The CDR3 nucleotides read TGCGCCAGCAGCCAAGATTTAGGGCTAGGGCTAGCGGGATCCACAGATACGCAGTATTTT. Translated: CASSQDLGLGLAGSTDTQYF.

V is TRBV18 and J is TRBJ2-7; 10 nucleotides match TRBD1. From germline, CDR1 is KGHSH and CDR2 LQKENI. V shed 5 bases, J shed 3 bases, and the junction held 16 bases outside the gene matches. The CDR3 contains 18 residues. This CDR3 is CASSFNGQRQGADYEQYF. Here the CDR3 DNA reads TGTGCCAGCTCATTTAATGGCCAGCGACAGGGGGCCGACTACGAGCAGTACTTC.

The rearrangement uses TRBV19 and TRBJ1-5; TRBD1 agrees at 9 bases. This CDR3 contains 15 residues. The germline gives CDR1 LNHDA, CDR2 SQIVND (reference sequence). The V and J ends lost 4 bases and 1 base, in that order; junction bases with no gene match: 2. CDR3 in DNA: TGTGCCAGTAGTAAGGACAGGGGAAGCAATCAGCCCCAGCATTTT. Translated: CASSKDRGSNQPQHF.

CDR3 DNA: TGTGCCAGCAGCTTAGACTGGACAGATTCCCGGGGCTACACCTTC. Protein product: CASSLDWTDSRGYTF. The V call is TRBV7-2, the J call TRBJ1-2, with D possibly being TRBD1 (6 bases). The V gene lost 1 base and the J gene lost 8 bases, with 17 bases spanning the gap. CDR3 length: 15 amino acids. Germline assignment: CDR1 SGHTA and CDR2 FQGNSA.

V and J are TRBV19 and TRBJ1-5, with 8 bases matching TRBD1. CDR1 is LNHDA, CDR2 SQIVND, per germline (reference sequence). With V trimmed by 7 bases and J by 7 bases, 9 bases remained unmatched. CDR3 size: 14 residues. The CDR3 reads CASTSHRQGQPQHF. The CDR3, as DNA: TGTGCCAGTACCTCCCATCGACAGGGGCAGCCCCAGCATTTT.

The V and J genes are TRBV3-1 (or the pseudogene TRBV3-2) and TRBJ2-3, with 9 bases fitting TRBD2. The trim removed 1 base at V and 0 bases at J, leaving 11 bases unmatched. The V gene's germline CDR1 is LGHDT and CDR2 YNNKEL (reference sequence). CDR3 length: 19 residues. The CDR3 DNA is TGTGCCAGCAGCCAAGTTCCGAACAGCGGGAGGCGGAGCACAGATACGCAGTATTTT. Translated: CASSQVPNSGRRSTDTQYF.

The chain carries TRBV9 and TRBJ1-5; tentative D call: TRBD1 (6 bases). CDR1 is SGDLS, CDR2 YYNGEE, per germline. This CDR3 region has 14 residues. The V end lost 4 bases, the J end lost 4 bases, and 12 bases lay between the germline ends. DNA of the CDR3: TGTGCCAGCAGCCCCACAGGGAGAAATCAGCCCCAGCATTTT. Translation gives CASSPTGRNQPQHF.

The table lists this clone with a count of one. V gene TRBV7-9 combines with J gene TRBJ1-2; D perhaps matches TRBD1 (5 bases). This CDR3 has 13 amino acids. Trimming cost V 1 base and J 4 bases, with 7 bases left between them. Germline assignment: CDR1 SEHNR and CDR2 FQNEAQ (reference sequence). The chain's CDR3 is CASSLGGVYGYTF. In nucleotides, the CDR3 is TGTGCCAGCAGCTTAGGGGGCGTCTATGGCTACACCTTC.

This clone was observed a few times. The chain employs TRBV19 and TRBJ1-6; the D is unclear. The V gene's germline CDR1 is LNHDA and CDR2 SQIVND (reference sequence). V was cut by 0 bases and J by 8 bases, with 5 bases left in between. The CDR3 totals 13 residues. The CDR3 DNA is TGTGCCAGTAGTATAGACGTCTATTCACCCCTCCACTTT. It encodes CASSIDVYSPLHF.

As DNA, the CDR3 is TGTGCCAGCACCCCTCAGGGTCCAGCAGGTTCACCCCTCCACTTT. Amino acids: CASTPQGPAGSPLHF. V usage is TRBV28 and J usage is TRBJ1-6, with a weak D call TRBD1 (5 bases). The V gene lost 7 bases and the J gene lost 9 bases, with 19 bases spanning the gap. Germline CDR1 reads MDHEN; CDR2 reads SYDVKM. The CDR3 runs 15 residues.

The chain joins TRBV4-1 to TRBJ1-3; D possibly corresponds to TRBD1 (5 bases). The V gene lost 0 bases and the J gene lost 3 bases, with 15 bases spanning the gap. The germline V gene encodes CDR1 MGHRA and CDR2 YSYEKL. The CDR3 contains 17 residues. The DNA of the CDR3 is TGCGCCAGCAGCCAAGAAATGGGACCCGGGGGTGGAAACACCATATATTTT. Protein: CASSQEMGPGGGNTIYF.

The rearrangement links TRBV30 to TRBJ1-5; possibly TRBD1 for D (5 bases). Germline CDR1 reads GTSNPN; CDR2 reads SVGIG (reference sequence). The CDR3 loop spans 13 amino acids. V lost 1 base and J 5 bases, leaving 9 bases between the germline ends. The CDR3 protein is CAWSEQGDQPQHF. CDR3 in DNA: TGTGCCTGGAGTGAACAAGGGGATCAGCCCCAGCATTTT. Drawing the rest from reference TRBV30 and TRBJ1-5, the complete variable domain is SQTIHQWPATLVQPVGSPLSLECTVEGTSNPNLYWYRQAAGRGLQLLFYSVGIGQISSEVPQNLSASRPQDRQFILSSKKLLLSDSGFYLCAWSEQGDQPQHFGDGTRLSIL.

This chain connects TRBV19 to TRBJ2-5, with TRBD1 as a possible D gene (6 bases). The CDR3 is 14 amino acids. V lost 4 bases and J lost 5, with 14 bases in between. Germline CDR1 and CDR2: LNHDA and SQIVND (reference sequence). The CDR3 coding sequence is TGTGCCAGTAGTACCCAAACAGGGAAGGAGACCCAGTACTTC. This gives the protein CASSTQTGKETQYF.

The CDR3 is CASSQVADRGNEQFF. DNA for the CDR3: TGCGCCAGCAGCCAAGTAGCGGACAGGGGAAATGAGCAGTTCTTC. V and J are TRBV4-3 and TRBJ2-1; 9 bases are shared with TRBD1. CDR1 and CDR2 from the germline V gene are LGHNA and YSLEER. V was pared by 1 base and J by 7 bases, with 5 bases of the junction left unmatched. This CDR3 is built from 15 residues.

The chain is built from TRBV19 and TRBJ1-5; D not resolved. Germline CDR1 and CDR2: LNHDA and SQIVND (reference sequence). The germline V and J ends were trimmed by 5 bases and 0 bases, with 23 bases remaining between them. The CDR3 length is 19 residues. The CDR3 region has the DNA TGTGCCAGTAGTTTATGGCAGTCGCGTCCGAGACATAGCAATCAGCCCCAGCATTTT. The encoded protein is CASSLWQSRPRHSNQPQHF.